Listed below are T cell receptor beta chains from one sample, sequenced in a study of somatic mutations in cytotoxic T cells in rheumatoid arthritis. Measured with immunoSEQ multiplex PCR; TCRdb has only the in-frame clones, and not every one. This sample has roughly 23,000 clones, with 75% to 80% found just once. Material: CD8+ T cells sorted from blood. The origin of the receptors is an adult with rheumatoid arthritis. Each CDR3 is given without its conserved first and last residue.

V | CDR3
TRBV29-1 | SVEDFPGQEVT
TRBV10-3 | AISKYWTSGRDKGTYNEQF
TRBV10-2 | ASSEGYRETQY
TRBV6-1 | ASSGLTVLWETQY
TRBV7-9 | ASSEGGQANYGYT
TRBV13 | ASSLGTGGETDTQY
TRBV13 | ASSLGLADSDTQY
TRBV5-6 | ASSLAAGRNYGYT
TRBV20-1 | RLDREGGYT
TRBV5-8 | ASSLRGWNTEAF
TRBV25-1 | ASSPRGQGYEQY
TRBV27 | ASSLLGFANTGELF
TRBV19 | ASSTRQPRIGDYGYT
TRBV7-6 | ASSPRDRGTNEQF
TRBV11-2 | ASSLEEQPYGYT
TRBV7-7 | ASSLRNGHEQY
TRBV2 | ASSGDRVYEQY
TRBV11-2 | ASSPEGGHVRWYGYT
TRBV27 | ASSAGTKGNTEAF
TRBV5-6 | ASSLAVYGTEAF
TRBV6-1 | ASSVKVNEKLF
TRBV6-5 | ASSPTGGAGYGYT
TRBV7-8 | ASSLQGNTEAF
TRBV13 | ASSFRGTESNQPQH
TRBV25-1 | ASSEAGSGEKLF
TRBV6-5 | ASSPGQGHYEQY